This is a list of T cell receptor beta chains from one sample in a study of shared clonotypes between healthy human individuals. Method: immunoSEQ multiplex PCR; TCRdb's copy keeps in-frame clones and lacks some. The sample records millions of clones, approximately 94% being singletons. Material: naive CD8+ T cells sorted from blood. The source of these receptors is a man between 18 and 29 years old in good health. The CDR3 runs from the conserved cysteine through the conserved F or W. D genes are given only for firm matches. Size is stated for part of the rows, as once, few or many counts, or as a class when the clone is expanded.

v_call,clone_size,j_call,d_call,cdr3_aa,cdr3_nt
TRBV2,.,TRBJ2-1,.,CASSEIGGLLDNEQFF,TGTGCCAGCAGTGAAATCGGAGGGCTCCTTGACAATGAGCAGTTCTTC
TRBV6-1,once,TRBJ1-3,.,CASSEWGLSGNTIYF,TGTGCCAGCAGTGAATGGGGACTCTCTGGAAACACCATATATTTT
TRBV4-3,.,TRBJ1-4,.,CASRSQGREEKLFF,TGCGCCAGCCGCTCACAGGGAAGGGAGGAAAAACTGTTTTTT
TRBV2,.,TRBJ1-2,.,CAMGGAVRGTDMNYGYTF,TGTGCCATGGGGGGGGCAGTGAGAGGGACTGACATGAACTATGGCTACACCTTC
TRBV7-3,.,TRBJ2-5,.,CASSEDIKETQYF,TGTGCCAGCAGCGAGGACATTAAAGAGACCCAGTACTTC
TRBV7-9,.,TRBJ1-6,TRBD1,CASSEGTGDLSSYNSPLHF,TGTGCCAGCAGCGAAGGGACAGGGGACCTCAGCTCCTATAATTCACCCCTCCACTTT
TRBV30,.,TRBJ1-3,.,CASSGTGNTIYF,TGTGCCTCATCAGGGACCGGAAACACCATATATTTT
TRBV6-5,.,TRBJ2-1,.,CATALSGFHEQFF,TGTGCCACAGCCTTATCGGGGTTCCATGAGCAGTTCTTC
TRBV7-6,.,TRBJ1-5,TRBD1,CASSLGTGGDNQPQHF,TGTGCCAGCAGCTTAGGGACAGGGGGGGACAATCAGCCCCAGCATTTT
TRBV15,.,TRBJ2-7,TRBD1,CATRTGWSYEQYF,TGTGCCACCAGGACAGGGTGGTCCTACGAGCAGTACTTC
TRBV10-3,.,TRBJ2-1,.,CAISESVDEQFF,TGTGCCATCAGTGAGTCGGTCGATGAGCAGTTCTTC
TRBV5-1,.,TRBJ1-2,.,CASSFRAYGLLRYGYTF,TGCGCCAGCAGCTTCCGGGCCTACGGCCTCTTAAGGTATGGCTACACCTTC
TRBV7-9,once,TRBJ1-1,.,CASSGHRESNTEAFF,TGTGCCAGCAGCGGTCACAGGGAGTCGAACACTGAAGCTTTCTTT
TRBV19,.,TRBJ2-7,.,CASSIRGGGYEQYF,TGTGCCAGTAGTATCAGAGGGGGAGGTTACGAGCAGTACTTC
TRBV5-6,.,TRBJ1-6,TRBD1,CASSFGMTGDWLDSPLHF,TGTGCCAGCAGCTTCGGGATGACAGGGGACTGGTTGGATTCACCCCTCCACTTT
TRBV30,.,TRBJ2-5,.,CAWSVETQYF,TGTGCCTGGAGTGTAGAGACCCAGTACTTC
TRBV7-6,.,TRBJ2-7,TRBD1,CASSSTLTGLNEQYF,TGTGCCAGCAGCTCGACATTGACAGGGCTCAACGAGCAGTACTTC
TRBV6-1,.,TRBJ2-3,.,CATRTDTQYF,TGTGCCACCCGCACAGATACGCAGTATTTT
TRBV27,.,TRBJ1-2,.,CASSLYGSDYGYTF,TGTGCCAGCAGTTTATACGGGTCGGACTATGGCTACACCTTC
TRBV7-9,once,TRBJ1-5,.,CASSFVGQPQHF,TGTGCCAGCAGCTTCGTGGGTCAGCCCCAGCATTTT
TRBV2,.,TRBJ1-2,.,CASSEAPTGPTGGYTF,TGTGCCAGCAGTGAAGCTCCCACGGGACCAACGGGTGGCTACACCTTC
TRBV9,.,TRBJ2-7,.,CASSPIGPSFSYEQYF,TGTGCCAGCAGCCCCATAGGTCCCAGCTTCTCCTACGAGCAGTACTTC
TRBV28,.,TRBJ1-5,TRBD1,CASRYGTGGPNQPQHF,TGTGCCAGCAGGTACGGGACAGGGGGCCCGAATCAGCCCCAGCATTTT
TRBV20-1,.,TRBJ1-2,.,CSARGSGGYTF,TGCAGTGCTAGAGGGTCAGGAGGCTACACCTTC
TRBV4-1,.,TRBJ2-5,TRBD1,CASSLPGQQETQYF,TGCGCCAGCAGCCTTCCGGGACAGCAAGAGACCCAGTACTTC
TRBV30,.,TRBJ2-7,.,CAWSSEPQGDYEQYF,TGTGCCTGGAGCTCTGAGCCCCAGGGAGATTACGAGCAGTACTTC
TRBV19,.,TRBJ1-2,TRBD1,CASTETGALYGYTF,TGTGCCAGTACCGAGACAGGGGCCCTCTATGGCTACACCTTC
TRBV28,.,TRBJ2-7,.,CASTLGAVYEQYF,TGTGCCAGCACCCTGGGGGCAGTTTACGAGCAGTACTTC
TRBV7-9,.,TRBJ2-1,.,CASSSILSGLGSNEQFF,TGTGCCAGCAGCTCCATTTTGTCGGGGTTGGGAAGCAATGAGCAGTTCTTC
TRBV2,.,TRBJ2-5,TRBD2,CASSERSSGPRETQYF,TGTGCCAGCAGTGAGAGGTCTAGCGGTCCGCGGGAGACCCAGTACTTC
TRBV30,.,TRBJ2-1,.,CAWSAGNEQFF,TGTGCCTGGAGTGCAGGTAATGAGCAGTTCTTC